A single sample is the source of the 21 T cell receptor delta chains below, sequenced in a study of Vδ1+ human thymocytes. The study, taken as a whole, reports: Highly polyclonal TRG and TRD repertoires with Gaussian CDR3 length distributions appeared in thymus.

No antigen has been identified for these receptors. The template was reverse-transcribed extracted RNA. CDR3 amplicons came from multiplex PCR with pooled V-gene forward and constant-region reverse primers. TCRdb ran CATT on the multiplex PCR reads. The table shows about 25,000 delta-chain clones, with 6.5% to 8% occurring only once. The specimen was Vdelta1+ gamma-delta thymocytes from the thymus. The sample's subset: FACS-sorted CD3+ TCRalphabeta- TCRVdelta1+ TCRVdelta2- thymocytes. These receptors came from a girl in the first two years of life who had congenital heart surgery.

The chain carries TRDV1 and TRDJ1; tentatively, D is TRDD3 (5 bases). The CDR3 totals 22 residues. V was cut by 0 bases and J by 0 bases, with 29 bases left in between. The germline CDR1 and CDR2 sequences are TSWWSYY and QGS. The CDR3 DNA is TGTGCTCTTGGGGAACTCCCGGGATGGCCCCCACACTCCTCCCTCGACACCGATAAACTCATCTTT. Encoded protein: CALGELPGWPPHSSLDTDKLIF.

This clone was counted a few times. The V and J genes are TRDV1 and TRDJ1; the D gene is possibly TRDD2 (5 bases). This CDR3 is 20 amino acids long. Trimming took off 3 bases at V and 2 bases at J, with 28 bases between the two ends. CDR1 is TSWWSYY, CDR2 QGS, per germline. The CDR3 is CALGDSLRRLPSDSTDKLIF. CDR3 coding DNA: TGTGCTCTTGGGGATAGCCTCAGACGGCTGCCTTCGGACTCGACCGATAAACTCATCTTT.

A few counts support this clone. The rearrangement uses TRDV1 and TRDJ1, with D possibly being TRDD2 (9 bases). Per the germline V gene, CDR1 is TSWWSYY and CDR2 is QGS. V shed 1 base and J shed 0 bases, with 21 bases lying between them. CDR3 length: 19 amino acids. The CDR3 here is CALGEPFLQSGIHTDKLIF. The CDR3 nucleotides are TGTGCTCTTGGGGAACCCTTCCTACAATCGGGGATACACACCGATAAACTCATCTTT.

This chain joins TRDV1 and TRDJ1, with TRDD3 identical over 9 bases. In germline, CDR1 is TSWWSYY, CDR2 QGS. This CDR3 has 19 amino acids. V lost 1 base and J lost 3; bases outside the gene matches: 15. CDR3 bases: TGTGCTCTTGGGGAACGGTCGACTGGGGGAAAACGCGTGGCCGATAAACTCATCTTT. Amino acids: CALGERSTGGKRVADKLIF.

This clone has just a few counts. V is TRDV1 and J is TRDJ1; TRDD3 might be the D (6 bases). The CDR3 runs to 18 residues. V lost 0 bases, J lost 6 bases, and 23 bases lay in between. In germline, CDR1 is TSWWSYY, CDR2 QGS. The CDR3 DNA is TGTGCTCTTGGGGAACTGAAGTGGGGATTGCACCAACCCAATAAACTCATCTTT. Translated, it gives CALGELKWGLHQPNKLIF.

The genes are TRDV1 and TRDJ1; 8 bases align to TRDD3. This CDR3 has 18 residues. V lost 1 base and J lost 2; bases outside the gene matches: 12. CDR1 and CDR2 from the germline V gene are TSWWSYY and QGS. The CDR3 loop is CALGEPGTGILATDKLIF. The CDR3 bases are TGTGCTCTTGGGGAACCAGGAACGGGGATACTAGCGACCGATAAACTCATCTTT.

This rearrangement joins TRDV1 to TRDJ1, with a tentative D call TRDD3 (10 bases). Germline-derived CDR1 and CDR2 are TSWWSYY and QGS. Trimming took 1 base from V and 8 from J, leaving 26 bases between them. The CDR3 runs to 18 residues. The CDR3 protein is CALGEPPSYGTGGSKLIF. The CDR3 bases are TGTGCTCTTGGGGAACCCCCTTCCTACGGGACTGGGGGATCGAAACTCATCTTT.

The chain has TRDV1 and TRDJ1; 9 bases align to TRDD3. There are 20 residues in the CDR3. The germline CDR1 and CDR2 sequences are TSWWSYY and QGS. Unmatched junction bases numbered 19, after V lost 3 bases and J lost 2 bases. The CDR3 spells CALGDPARSLAGGLTDKLIF. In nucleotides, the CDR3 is TGTGCTCTTGGGGACCCCGCGCGTTCCCTCGCTGGGGGATTGACCGATAAACTCATCTTT.

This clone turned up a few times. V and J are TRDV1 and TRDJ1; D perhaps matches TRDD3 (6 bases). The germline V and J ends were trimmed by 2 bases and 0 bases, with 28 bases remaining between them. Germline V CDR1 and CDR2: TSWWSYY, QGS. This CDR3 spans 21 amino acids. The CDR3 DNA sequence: TGTGCTCTTGGGGAAATTCCGCGCCTTACGCCCTGGGGCAACTACACCGATAAACTCATCTTT. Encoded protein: CALGEIPRLTPWGNYTDKLIF.

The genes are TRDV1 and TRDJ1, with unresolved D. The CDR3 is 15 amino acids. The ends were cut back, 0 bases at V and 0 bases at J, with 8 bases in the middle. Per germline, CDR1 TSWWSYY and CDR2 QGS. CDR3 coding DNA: TGTGCTCTTGGGGAACTTAAGAACTACACCGATAAACTCATCTTT. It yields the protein CALGELKNYTDKLIF.

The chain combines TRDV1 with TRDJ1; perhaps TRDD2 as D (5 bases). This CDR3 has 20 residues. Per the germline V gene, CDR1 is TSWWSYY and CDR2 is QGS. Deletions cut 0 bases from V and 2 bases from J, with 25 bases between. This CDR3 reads CALGELKPRAYLKGTDKLIF. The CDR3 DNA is TGTGCTCTTGGGGAACTGAAGCCAAGGGCCTACCTAAAAGGGACCGATAAACTCATCTTT.

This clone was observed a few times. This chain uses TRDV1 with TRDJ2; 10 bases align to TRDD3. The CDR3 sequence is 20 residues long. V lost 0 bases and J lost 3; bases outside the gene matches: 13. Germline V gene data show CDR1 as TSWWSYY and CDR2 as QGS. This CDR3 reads CALGELPTLWWGILTAQLFF. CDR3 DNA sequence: TGTGCTCTTGGGGAACTTCCTACACTGTGGTGGGGGATACTGACAGCACAACTCTTCTTT.

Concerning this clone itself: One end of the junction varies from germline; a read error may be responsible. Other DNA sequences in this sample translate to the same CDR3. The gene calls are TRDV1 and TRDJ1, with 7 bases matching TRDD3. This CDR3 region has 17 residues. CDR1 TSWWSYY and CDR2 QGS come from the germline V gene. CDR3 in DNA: TGTGCCCTTGGGGAAGCGTTAGTGGGGGACCCCCACGATAAACTCATCTTT. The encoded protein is CALGEALVGDPHDKLIF.

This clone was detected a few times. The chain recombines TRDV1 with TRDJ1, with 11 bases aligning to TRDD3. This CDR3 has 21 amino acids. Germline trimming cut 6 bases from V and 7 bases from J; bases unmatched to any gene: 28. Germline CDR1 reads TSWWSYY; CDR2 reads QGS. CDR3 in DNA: TGTGCTCTTGGCGCGCGCTTCTGCGAGGTACTGGGGGATATTGGGGAAGGTAAACTCATCTTT. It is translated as CALGARFCEVLGDIGEGKLIF.

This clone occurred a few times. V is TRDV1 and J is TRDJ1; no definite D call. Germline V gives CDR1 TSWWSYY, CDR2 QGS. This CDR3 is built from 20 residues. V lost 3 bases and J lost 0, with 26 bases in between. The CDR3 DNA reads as TGTGCTCTTGGGGACCTGCGGTACTTCAGACGCTCTCTAGACACCGATAAACTCATCTTT. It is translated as CALGDLRYFRRSLDTDKLIF.

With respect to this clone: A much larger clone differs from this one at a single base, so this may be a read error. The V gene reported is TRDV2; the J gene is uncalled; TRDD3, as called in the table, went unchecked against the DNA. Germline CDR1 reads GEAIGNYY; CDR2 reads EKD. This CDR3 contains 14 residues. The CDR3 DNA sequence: TGTGCCTGTATCGCCGTGGGATACGCCGACGGACTCATCTTC. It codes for CACIAVGYADGLIF.

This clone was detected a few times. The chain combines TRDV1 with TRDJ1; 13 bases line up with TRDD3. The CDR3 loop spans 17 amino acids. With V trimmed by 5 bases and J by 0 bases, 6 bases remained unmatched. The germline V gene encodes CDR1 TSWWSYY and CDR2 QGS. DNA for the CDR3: TGTGCTCTTGGGAGGGACTGGGGGATACGTAACACCGATAAACTCATCTTT. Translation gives CALGRDWGIRNTDKLIF.

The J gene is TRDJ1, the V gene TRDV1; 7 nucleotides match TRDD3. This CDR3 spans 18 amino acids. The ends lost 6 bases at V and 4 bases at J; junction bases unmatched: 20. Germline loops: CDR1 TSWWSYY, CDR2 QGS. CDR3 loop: CALGTVRGDQWPNDKLIF. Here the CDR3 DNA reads TGTGCTCTTGGAACAGTAAGGGGGGATCAGTGGCCTAACGATAAACTCATCTTT.

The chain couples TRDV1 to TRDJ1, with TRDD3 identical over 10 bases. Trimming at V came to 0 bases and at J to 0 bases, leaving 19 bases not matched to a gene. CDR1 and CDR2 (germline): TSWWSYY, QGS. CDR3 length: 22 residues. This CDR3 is CALGELVPGDTDLLGYTDKLIF. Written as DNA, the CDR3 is TGTGCTCTTGGGGAACTAGTCCCGGGGGATACGGATTTGTTGGGCTACACCGATAAACTCATCTTT.

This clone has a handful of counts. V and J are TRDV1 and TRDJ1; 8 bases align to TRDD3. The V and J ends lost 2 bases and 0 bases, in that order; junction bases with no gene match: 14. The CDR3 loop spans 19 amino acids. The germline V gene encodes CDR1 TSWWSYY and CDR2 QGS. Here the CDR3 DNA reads TGTGCTCTTGGGGAAAAGGGATTGGTAACTGGGGGCCACACCGATAAACTCATCTTT. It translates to CALGEKGLVTGGHTDKLIF.

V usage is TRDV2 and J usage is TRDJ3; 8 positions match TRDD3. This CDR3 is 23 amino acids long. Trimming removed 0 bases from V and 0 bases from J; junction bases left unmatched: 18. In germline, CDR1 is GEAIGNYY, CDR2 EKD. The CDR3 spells CACDTQSPETGDRHSWDTRQMFF. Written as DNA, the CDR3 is TGTGCCTGTGACACCCAAAGCCCCGAAACGGGGGATAGACACTCCTGGGACACCCGACAGATGTTTTTC.